This record looks at one T cell receptor (beta chain) sequence and its context. Its specificity is not known. The primer mix had 60 Vbeta and 13 Jbeta primers. Assay used: immunoSEQ multiplex PCR; TCRdb lists only in-frame clones, some missing. The sample has more than 70,000 clones, 70% to 85% seen once; the top ten hold roughly 3%. The data derive from a study of cytomegalovirus exposure and HLA in healthy donors. Whole-study results and caveats: What was likely a sequencing artifact was a cluster of highly shared sequence variants. It was in a later analysis that TCR association rates were seen to vary by HLA locus, highest for DRB1 and lowest for HLA-C. Researchers reported in a later analysis that a missense DCLRE1C variant was tied to TCR beta V- and J-gene trimming.

The CDR3 has 15 amino acids. CDR1 is WSHSY and CDR2 is SAAADI in the germline V gene. Trimming took 3 bases from V and 3 from J, leaving 14 bases between them. Material for sequencing was PBMCs. The rearrangement links TRBV10-2 to TRBJ1-1; TRBD1 is a possible D gene (6 bases). The receptor comes from a man between 45 and 60 years old in good health and CMV-seropositive. The CDR3 DNA sequence: TGCGCCAGCAGTGAACCAGGGGATTTGGACACTGAAGCTTTCTTT. This sequence encodes CASSEPGDLDTEAFF.